This is a list of T cell receptor beta chains from one sample in a study of blood T cell repertoires in COVID-19. Assay used: immunoSEQ multiplex PCR; TCRdb lists only in-frame clones, some missing. The sample has 110,000 to 150,000 clones; about 86% are singletons. What was sequenced was peripheral blood. The receptor source for this set is a woman aged 55-75 years with acute or convalescent COVID-19. Both conserved end residues are part of each CDR3. The D gene is left open where the match is weak. Rows may omit the clone size; those that give it use once, few, many or a size class.

v_gene: TRBV10-3
j_gene: TRBJ1-1
d_gene: -
len: 13
abundance: -
CDR3aa: CAIRPGQNTEAFF
CDR3nt: TGTGCCATCAGGCCGGGACAGAACACTGAAGCTTTCTTT

v_gene: TRBV5-4
j_gene: TRBJ2-6
d_gene: -
len: 16
abundance: -
CDR3aa: CASSPGILSGANVLTF
CDR3nt: TGTGCCAGCAGCCCCGGGATTCTATCTGGGGCCAACGTCCTGACTTTC

v_gene: TRBV7-2
j_gene: TRBJ2-1
d_gene: TRBD2
len: 17
abundance: -
CDR3aa: CASSSGPGTSVYNEQFF
CDR3nt: TGTGCCAGCAGCTCTGGCCCCGGGACTAGCGTTTACAATGAGCAGTTCTTC

v_gene: TRBV30
j_gene: TRBJ1-6
d_gene: -
len: 11
abundance: few
CDR3aa: CASDSNSPLHF
CDR3nt: TGTGCCTCCGACAGTAATTCACCCCTCCACTTT

v_gene: TRBV6-5
j_gene: TRBJ1-2
d_gene: -
len: 14
abundance: -
CDR3aa: CALQLREGRGGYTF
CDR3nt: TGTGCCCTACAGTTACGGGAGGGGCGGGGAGGCTACACCTTC

v_gene: TRBV5-4
j_gene: TRBJ2-5
d_gene: -
len: 16
abundance: few
CDR3aa: CASSLAGARVQETQYF
CDR3nt: TGTGCCAGCAGCTTGGCAGGGGCCCGGGTACAAGAGACCCAGTACTTC

v_gene: TRBV14
j_gene: TRBJ2-1
d_gene: TRBD2
len: 21
abundance: -
CDR3aa: CASSRRGGTSGSSSSYNEQFF
CDR3nt: TGTGCCAGCAGCCGCCGTGGGGGGACTAGCGGGAGTTCGAGCTCCTACAATGAGCAGTTCTTC

v_gene: TRBV7-6
j_gene: TRBJ2-7
d_gene: -
len: 14
abundance: -
CDR3aa: CASSSLATGYEQYF
CDR3nt: TGTGCCAGCAGCTCGTTAGCTACCGGCTACGAGCAGTACTTC

v_gene: TRBV5-1
j_gene: TRBJ2-5
d_gene: -
len: 17
abundance: -
CDR3aa: CASSLAMGGPRKETQYF
CDR3nt: TGCGCCAGCAGCTTGGCCATGGGGGGGCCTAGAAAAGAGACCCAGTACTTC

v_gene: TRBV12-3/TRBV12-4
j_gene: TRBJ1-1
d_gene: -
len: 13
abundance: -
CDR3aa: CASSLVLNAEAFF
CDR3nt: TGTGCCAGCAGTTTAGTGCTAAATGCTGAAGCTTTCTTT

v_gene: TRBV5-6
j_gene: TRBJ1-6
d_gene: -
len: 17
abundance: -
CDR3aa: CASSLAREGVRLIPLHF
CDR3nt: TGTGCCAGCAGCTTGGCCCGGGAGGGGGTTAGATTAATTCCCCTCCACTTT

v_gene: TRBV5-6
j_gene: TRBJ1-5
d_gene: TRBD1
len: 15
abundance: -
CDR3aa: CASSPGTGGNQPQHF
CDR3nt: TGTGCCAGCAGCCCAGGGACAGGGGGCAATCAGCCCCAGCATTTT

v_gene: TRBV6-6
j_gene: TRBJ1-1
d_gene: TRBD1
len: 12
abundance: few
CDR3aa: CASSSLQGEAFF
CDR3nt: TGTGCCAGCAGTTCCCTACAGGGGGAGGCTTTCTTT

v_gene: TRBV19
j_gene: TRBJ2-1
d_gene: TRBD2
len: 17
abundance: -
CDR3aa: CASITRYELADYSEQFF
CDR3nt: TGTGCCAGTATTACCAGGTATGAACTAGCGGATTACAGCGAGCAGTTCTTC

v_gene: TRBV19
j_gene: TRBJ1-2
d_gene: -
len: 14
abundance: -
CDR3aa: CASSIGAGVYGYTF
CDR3nt: TGTGCCAGTAGTATAGGGGCAGGGGTTTATGGCTACACCTTC

v_gene: TRBV11-3
j_gene: TRBJ2-4
d_gene: TRBD1
len: 19
abundance: -
CDR3aa: CASSSPVDRGRLAKNIQYF
CDR3nt: TGTGCCAGCAGCTCACCCGTGGACAGGGGCAGGCTAGCCAAAAACATTCAGTACTTC

v_gene: TRBV4-1
j_gene: TRBJ2-5
d_gene: TRBD2
len: 17
abundance: -
CDR3aa: CASSQDLAGANQETQYF
CDR3nt: TGCGCCAGCAGCCAAGATCTAGCGGGGGCCAACCAAGAGACCCAGTACTTC

v_gene: TRBV28
j_gene: TRBJ1-2
d_gene: -
len: 12
abundance: -
CDR3aa: CASSLNSYGYTF
CDR3nt: TGTGCCAGCAGTTTGAACAGTTATGGCTACACCTTC

v_gene: TRBV30
j_gene: TRBJ1-3
d_gene: -
len: 15
abundance: few
CDR3aa: CAWSGNSGPGNTIYF
CDR3nt: TGTGCCTGGAGCGGTAATTCAGGGCCTGGAAACACCATATATTTT

v_gene: TRBV4-1
j_gene: TRBJ1-4
d_gene: -
len: 17
abundance: -
CDR3aa: CASSPPKGLGVGEKLFF
CDR3nt: TGCGCCAGCAGCCCCCCGAAGGGGTTAGGGGTGGGTGAAAAACTGTTTTTT

v_gene: TRBV10-3
j_gene: TRBJ2-1
d_gene: TRBD2
len: 14
abundance: -
CDR3aa: CAISESGGYNEQFF
CDR3nt: TGTGCCATCAGTGAGAGCGGGGGTTACAATGAGCAGTTCTTC

v_gene: TRBV9
j_gene: TRBJ2-2
d_gene: TRBD2
len: 15
abundance: -
CDR3aa: CASSVATGGTGELFF
CDR3nt: TGTGCCAGCAGCGTAGCTACGGGGGGCACCGGGGAGCTGTTTTTT

v_gene: TRBV4-1
j_gene: TRBJ2-3
d_gene: -
len: 13
abundance: many
CDR3aa: CASSPGLADTQYF
CDR3nt: TGCGCCAGCAGCCCGGGACTTGCGGATACGCAGTATTTT

v_gene: TRBV28
j_gene: TRBJ2-1
d_gene: TRBD2
len: 16
abundance: -
CDR3aa: CASSFIATSGGNEQFF
CDR3nt: TGTGCCAGCAGTTTTATAGCCACTAGCGGGGGCAATGAGCAGTTCTTC

v_gene: TRBV28
j_gene: TRBJ1-6
d_gene: -
len: 16
abundance: -
CDR3aa: CASSFLSSGGESPLHF
CDR3nt: TGTGCCAGCAGTTTTTTATCATCTGGGGGGGAATCACCCCTCCACTTT

v_gene: TRBV28
j_gene: TRBJ2-5
d_gene: TRBD2
len: 16
abundance: -
CDR3aa: CASRGLAGGSQETQYF
CDR3nt: TGTGCCAGCAGGGGACTAGCGGGGGGTAGTCAAGAGACCCAGTACTTC

v_gene: TRBV4-2
j_gene: TRBJ1-2
d_gene: -
len: 14
abundance: -
CDR3aa: CASRQNSQVYGYTF
CDR3nt: TGTGCCAGCAGACAAAATTCACAGGTCTATGGCTACACCTTC

v_gene: TRBV28
j_gene: TRBJ1-2
d_gene: -
len: 13
abundance: -
CDR3aa: CASRSGGVSGYTF
CDR3nt: TGTGCCAGCAGGAGTGGGGGGGTTAGTGGCTACACCTTC

v_gene: TRBV30
j_gene: TRBJ2-7
d_gene: -
len: 12
abundance: -
CDR3aa: CAWRGGGVEQYF
CDR3nt: TGTGCCTGGAGGGGAGGGGGGGTGGAGCAGTACTTC

v_gene: TRBV11-3
j_gene: TRBJ1-2
d_gene: -
len: 16
abundance: -
CDR3aa: CASSGGRAGGEDGYTF
CDR3nt: TGTGCCAGCAGCGGGGGGAGGGCAGGAGGAGAGGATGGCTACACCTTC

v_gene: TRBV11-2
j_gene: TRBJ2-1
d_gene: TRBD2
len: 16
abundance: once
CDR3aa: CASSWGGSASYNEQFF
CDR3nt: TGTGCCAGCAGCTGGGGGGGGTCGGCCTCCTACAATGAGCAGTTCTTC

v_gene: TRBV28
j_gene: TRBJ1-6
d_gene: TRBD1
len: 18
abundance: -
CDR3aa: CASNTRLRRGQGNSPLHF
CDR3nt: TGTGCCAGCAACACTAGGCTGCGCCGGGGACAGGGCAATTCACCCCTCCACTTT

v_gene: TRBV19
j_gene: TRBJ1-3
d_gene: TRBD1
len: 14
abundance: -
CDR3aa: CASMRQGPGNTIYF
CDR3nt: TGTGCCAGTATGAGACAGGGGCCTGGAAACACCATATATTTT

v_gene: TRBV9
j_gene: TRBJ1-4
d_gene: TRBD1
len: 14
abundance: -
CDR3aa: CASSVGQGSEKLFF
CDR3nt: TGTGCCAGCAGCGTAGGACAGGGGAGTGAAAAACTGTTTTTT

v_gene: TRBV6-5
j_gene: TRBJ1-1
d_gene: -
len: 12
abundance: -
CDR3aa: CASSYMNTEAFF
CDR3nt: TGTGCCAGCAGTTATATGAACACTGAAGCTTTCTTT

v_gene: TRBV6-2/TRBV6-3
j_gene: TRBJ2-5
d_gene: TRBD2
len: 17
abundance: -
CDR3aa: CASSLGLAGGYQETQYF
CDR3nt: TGTGCCAGCAGTTTGGGACTAGCGGGGGGCTACCAAGAGACCCAGTACTTC

v_gene: TRBV10-3
j_gene: TRBJ1-5
d_gene: TRBD1
len: 17
abundance: -
CDR3aa: CAISESGQVYSNQPQHF
CDR3nt: TGTGCCATCAGTGAGTCGGGACAGGTCTATAGCAATCAGCCCCAGCATTTT

v_gene: TRBV5-1
j_gene: TRBJ2-7
d_gene: TRBD1
len: 15
abundance: -
CDR3aa: CASSTGQGAPYEQYF
CDR3nt: TGCGCCAGCAGCACGGGACAGGGGGCCCCCTACGAGCAGTACTTC

v_gene: TRBV7-9
j_gene: TRBJ1-5
d_gene: -
len: 13
abundance: -
CDR3aa: CASSFGGLEPQHF
CDR3nt: TGTGCCAGCAGCTTCGGGGGGCTTGAGCCCCAGCATTTT

v_gene: TRBV9
j_gene: TRBJ1-2
d_gene: TRBD1
len: 16
abundance: -
CDR3aa: CASSEGTGGPHYGYTF
CDR3nt: TGTGCCAGCAGCGAGGGAACAGGGGGGCCACACTATGGCTACACCTTC

v_gene: TRBV19
j_gene: TRBJ2-3
d_gene: TRBD1
len: 15
abundance: once
CDR3aa: CASRDRVHLTDTQYF
CDR3nt: TGTGCCAGTCGGGACAGGGTTCATCTCACAGATACGCAGTATTTT

v_gene: TRBV10-2
j_gene: TRBJ1-2
d_gene: -
len: 13
abundance: -
CDR3aa: CASSEWRNYGYTF
CDR3nt: TGCGCCAGCAGTGAGTGGCGGAACTATGGCTACACCTTC

v_gene: TRBV6-5
j_gene: TRBJ1-1
d_gene: TRBD1
len: 13
abundance: -
CDR3aa: CASSRGQGAEAFF
CDR3nt: TGTGCCAGCAGTCGGGGACAGGGGGCTGAAGCTTTCTTT

v_gene: TRBV11-2
j_gene: TRBJ1-1
d_gene: -
len: 14
abundance: -
CDR3aa: CASSLQGGLAEAFF
CDR3nt: TGTGCCAGCAGCTTGCAGGGCGGATTGGCTGAAGCTTTCTTT

v_gene: TRBV19
j_gene: TRBJ1-1
d_gene: -
len: 14
abundance: -
CDR3aa: CASSPGRGNTEAFF
CDR3nt: TGTGCCAGTAGCCCTGGCAGGGGGAACACTGAAGCTTTCTTT

v_gene: TRBV3-1/TRBV3-2
j_gene: TRBJ2-3
d_gene: TRBD2
len: 16
abundance: -
CDR3aa: CASSQVPGLETDTQYF
CDR3nt: TGTGCCAGCAGCCAAGTTCCGGGACTAGAGACAGATACGCAGTATTTT

v_gene: TRBV3-1/TRBV3-2
j_gene: TRBJ1-6
d_gene: TRBD1
len: 15
abundance: -
CDR3aa: CASSPTGGYNSPLHF
CDR3nt: TGTGCCAGCAGCCCCACAGGGGGCTATAATTCACCCCTCCACTTT

v_gene: TRBV6-2/TRBV6-3
j_gene: TRBJ1-1
d_gene: TRBD1
len: 17
abundance: -
CDR3aa: CASSYAGQGFMNTEAFF
CDR3nt: TGTGCCAGCAGTTACGCCGGACAGGGTTTTATGAACACTGAAGCTTTCTTT

v_gene: TRBV7-8
j_gene: TRBJ2-3
d_gene: TRBD2
len: 24
abundance: -
CDR3aa: CASSRSPGQGDLRTSGGAGLTQYF
CDR3nt: TGTGCCAGCAGCCGATCGCCGGGACAGGGGGACCTCCGGACTAGCGGGGGGGCCGGGTTGACGCAGTATTTT

v_gene: TRBV18
j_gene: TRBJ2-7
d_gene: -
len: 13
abundance: -
CDR3aa: CASSPFGQGEQYF
CDR3nt: TGTGCCAGCTCACCATTTGGGCAGGGCGAGCAGTACTTC

v_gene: TRBV19
j_gene: TRBJ1-5
d_gene: -
len: 17
abundance: -
CDR3aa: CASSIDQRLRGNQPQHF
CDR3nt: TGTGCCAGTAGTATAGATCAACGACTCCGGGGCAATCAGCCCCAGCATTTT

v_gene: TRBV30
j_gene: TRBJ2-2
d_gene: TRBD2
len: 12
abundance: -
CDR3aa: CAWIGGAGELFF
CDR3nt: TGTGCCTGGATCGGGGGGGCCGGGGAGCTGTTTTTT

v_gene: TRBV11-2
j_gene: TRBJ1-2
d_gene: -
len: 13
abundance: -
CDR3aa: CASSLRQNYGYTF
CDR3nt: TGTGCCAGCAGCTTAAGACAGAACTATGGCTACACCTTC

v_gene: TRBV27
j_gene: TRBJ2-1
d_gene: -
len: 12
abundance: -
CDR3aa: CASSRGGRGQFF
CDR3nt: TGTGCCAGCAGTCGGGGAGGAAGGGGGCAGTTCTTC

v_gene: TRBV5-6
j_gene: TRBJ2-1
d_gene: -
len: 15
abundance: -
CDR3aa: CASSLALAPRDEQFF
CDR3nt: TGTGCCAGCAGCTTGGCTCTAGCCCCTCGGGATGAGCAGTTCTTC

v_gene: TRBV6-5
j_gene: TRBJ2-5
d_gene: TRBD2
len: 16
abundance: -
CDR3aa: CASSLTSGGRQETQYF
CDR3nt: TGTGCCAGCAGTTTGACTAGCGGGGGGCGACAAGAGACCCAGTACTTC

v_gene: TRBV19
j_gene: TRBJ1-5
d_gene: TRBD1
len: 15
abundance: -
CDR3aa: CASTEAQGARQPQHF
CDR3nt: TGTGCCAGTACCGAAGCACAGGGGGCGCGTCAGCCCCAGCATTTT

v_gene: TRBV2
j_gene: TRBJ2-3
d_gene: TRBD2
len: 15
abundance: few
CDR3aa: CASGLAGGRTDTQYF
CDR3nt: TGTGCCAGCGGACTAGCGGGGGGGAGAACAGATACGCAGTATTTT

v_gene: TRBV15
j_gene: TRBJ1-4
d_gene: -
len: 18
abundance: -
CDR3aa: CATSGGVVRGVEGEKLFF
CDR3nt: TGTGCCACCAGCGGAGGCGTCGTACGGGGGGTAGAGGGTGAAAAACTGTTTTTT